The entry below gives a single T cell receptor (beta chain) sequence along with its context. These data come from a study of blood T cell repertoires in COVID-19. The V end lost 5 bases, the J end lost 0 bases, and 14 bases lay between the germline ends. Germline CDR1 SGHTA, CDR2 FQGNSA. The CDR3 runs 15 residues. The data were produced by immunoSEQ multiplex PCR, yet TCRdb's version contains in-frame clones alone and is incomplete. The table has some 250,000 clones, 88% seen once. The source material was peripheral blood. The V gene is TRBV7-2, the J gene TRBJ2-7; a weak D match, TRBD2 (6 bases). This receptor was taken from a woman aged 40 to 50 who had recovered from COVID-19. The CDR3 loop reads CASSPRRRGSYEQYF. CDR3 DNA sequence: TGTGCCAGCAGCCCCCGGAGGCGGGGCTCCTACGAGCAGTACTTC.